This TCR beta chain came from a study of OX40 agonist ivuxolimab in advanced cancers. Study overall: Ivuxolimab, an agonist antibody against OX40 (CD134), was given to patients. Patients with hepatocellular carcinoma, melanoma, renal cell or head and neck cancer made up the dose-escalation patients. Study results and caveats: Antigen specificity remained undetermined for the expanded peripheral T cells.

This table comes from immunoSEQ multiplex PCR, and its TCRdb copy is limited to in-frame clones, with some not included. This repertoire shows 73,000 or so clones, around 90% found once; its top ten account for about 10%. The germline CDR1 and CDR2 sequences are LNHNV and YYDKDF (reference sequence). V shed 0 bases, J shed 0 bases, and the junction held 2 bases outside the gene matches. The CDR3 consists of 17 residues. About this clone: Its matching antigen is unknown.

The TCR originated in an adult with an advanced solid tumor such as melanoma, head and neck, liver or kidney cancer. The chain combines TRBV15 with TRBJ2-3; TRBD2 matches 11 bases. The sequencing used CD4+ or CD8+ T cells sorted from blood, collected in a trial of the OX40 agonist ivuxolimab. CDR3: CATSRDGTSGSTDTQYF. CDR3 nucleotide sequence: TGTGCCACCAGCAGAGACGGGACTAGCGGAAGCACAGATACGCAGTATTTT.